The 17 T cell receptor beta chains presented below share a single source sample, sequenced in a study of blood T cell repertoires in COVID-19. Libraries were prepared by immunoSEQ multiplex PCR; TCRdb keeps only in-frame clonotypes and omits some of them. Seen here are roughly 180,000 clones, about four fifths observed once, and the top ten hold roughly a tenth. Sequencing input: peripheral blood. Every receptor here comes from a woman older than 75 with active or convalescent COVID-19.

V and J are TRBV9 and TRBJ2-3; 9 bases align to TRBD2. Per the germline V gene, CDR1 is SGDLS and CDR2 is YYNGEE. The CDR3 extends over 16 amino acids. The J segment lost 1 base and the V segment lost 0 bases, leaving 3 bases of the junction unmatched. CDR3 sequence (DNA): TGTGCCAGCAGCGTAGAACTAGCGGGTGGCACAGATACGCAGTATTTT. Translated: CASSVELAGGTDTQYF. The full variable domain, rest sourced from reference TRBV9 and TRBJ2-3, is DSGVTQTPKHLITATGQRVTLRCSPRSGDLSVYWYQQSLDQGLQFLIQYYNGEERAKGNILERFSAQQFPDLHSELNLSSLELGDSALYFCASSVELAGGTDTQYFGPGTRLTVL.

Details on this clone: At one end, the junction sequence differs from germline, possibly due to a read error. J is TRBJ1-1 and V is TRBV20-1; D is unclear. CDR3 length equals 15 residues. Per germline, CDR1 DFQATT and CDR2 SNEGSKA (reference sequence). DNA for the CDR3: TGCAGCGCTAGTGCCCCAGGACGGGGGAACACTGAAGCTTTCTTT. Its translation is CSASAPGRGNTEAFF.

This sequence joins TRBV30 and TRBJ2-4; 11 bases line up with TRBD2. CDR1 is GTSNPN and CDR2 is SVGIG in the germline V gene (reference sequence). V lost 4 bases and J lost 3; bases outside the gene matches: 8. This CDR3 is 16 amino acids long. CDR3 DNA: TGTGCCTGGAATAGCGGGAGGGCCATTGGCAAAAACATTCAGTACTTC. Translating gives CAWNSGRAIGKNIQYF.

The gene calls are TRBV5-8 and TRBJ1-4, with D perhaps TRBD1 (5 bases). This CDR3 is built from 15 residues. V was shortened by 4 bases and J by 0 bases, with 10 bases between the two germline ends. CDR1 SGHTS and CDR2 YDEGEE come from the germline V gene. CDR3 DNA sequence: TGTGCCAGCAGCCTCTCAGGGCCAACTAATGAAAAACTGTTTTTT. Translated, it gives CASSLSGPTNEKLFF.

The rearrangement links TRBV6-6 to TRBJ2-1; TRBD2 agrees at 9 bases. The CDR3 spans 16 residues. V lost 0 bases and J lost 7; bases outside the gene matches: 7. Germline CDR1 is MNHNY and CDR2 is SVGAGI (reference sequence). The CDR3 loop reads CASSYSIAGVQNEQFF. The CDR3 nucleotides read TGTGCCAGCAGTTACTCGATAGCGGGAGTACAGAATGAGCAGTTCTTC.

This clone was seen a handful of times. CDR3 loop: CASSIGWASGDNNEQFF. The CDR3 nucleotides read TGTGCCAGTAGTATTGGGTGGGCTAGCGGGGACAACAATGAGCAGTTCTTC. This chain joins TRBV19 and TRBJ2-1; 9 bases line up with TRBD2. J lost 5 bases, V lost 3 bases, and 11 bases had no gene match. Germline V gene data show CDR1 as LNHDA and CDR2 as SQIVND (reference sequence). CDR3 length equals 17 residues.

CDR3 in DNA: TGTGCCAGCAGCTTAGTCGGGAGTATGTACGAGCAGTACTTC. This gives the protein CASSLVGSMYEQYF. J is TRBJ2-7 and V is TRBV7-9; D is possibly TRBD2 (6 bases). CDR1 is SEHNR, CDR2 FQNEAQ, per germline (reference sequence). V gave up 1 base and J gave up 4 bases, with 11 bases separating them. The CDR3 length is 14 residues. The whole variable domain, remainder taken from reference TRBV7-9 and TRBJ2-7, is DTGVSQNPRHKITKRGQNVTFRCDPISEHNRLYWYRQTLGQGPEFLTYFQNEAQLEKSRLLSDRFSAERPKGSFSTLEIQRTEQGDSAMYLCASSLVGSMYEQYFGPGTRLTVT.

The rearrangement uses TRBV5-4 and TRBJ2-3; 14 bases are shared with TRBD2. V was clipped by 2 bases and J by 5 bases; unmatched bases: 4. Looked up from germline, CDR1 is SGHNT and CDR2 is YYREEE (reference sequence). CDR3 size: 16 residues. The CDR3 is CASSLRLAGGQDTQYF. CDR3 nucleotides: TGTGCCAGCAGCTTAAGACTAGCGGGAGGGCAAGATACGCAGTATTTT.

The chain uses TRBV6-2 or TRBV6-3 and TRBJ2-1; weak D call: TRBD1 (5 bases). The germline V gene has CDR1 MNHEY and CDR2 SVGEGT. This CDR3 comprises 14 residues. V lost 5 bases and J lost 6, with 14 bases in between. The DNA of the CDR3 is TGTGCCAGCAGTCCACGCAGGGTTTCCAATGAGCAGTTCTTC. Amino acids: CASSPRRVSNEQFF.

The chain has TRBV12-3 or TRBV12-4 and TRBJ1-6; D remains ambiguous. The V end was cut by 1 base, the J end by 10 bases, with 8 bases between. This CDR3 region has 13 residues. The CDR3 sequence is CASSLGLSSPLHF. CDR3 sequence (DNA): TGTGCCAGCAGTTTAGGCCTAAGCTCACCCCTCCACTTT.

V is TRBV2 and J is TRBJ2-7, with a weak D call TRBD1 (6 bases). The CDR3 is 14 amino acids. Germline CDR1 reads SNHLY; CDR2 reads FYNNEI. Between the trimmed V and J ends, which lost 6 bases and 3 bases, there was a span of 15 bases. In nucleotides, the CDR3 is TGTGCCAGCAGGACAGGTTCACATCGCTACGAGCAGTACTTC. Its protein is CASRTGSHRYEQYF.

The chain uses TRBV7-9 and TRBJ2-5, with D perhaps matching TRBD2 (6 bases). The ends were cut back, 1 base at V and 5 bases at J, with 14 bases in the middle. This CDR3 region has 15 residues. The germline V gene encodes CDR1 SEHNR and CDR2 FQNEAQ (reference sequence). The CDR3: CASSLGQGLGETQYF. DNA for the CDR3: TGTGCCAGCAGCTTAGGTCAGGGACTCGGGGAGACCCAGTACTTC.

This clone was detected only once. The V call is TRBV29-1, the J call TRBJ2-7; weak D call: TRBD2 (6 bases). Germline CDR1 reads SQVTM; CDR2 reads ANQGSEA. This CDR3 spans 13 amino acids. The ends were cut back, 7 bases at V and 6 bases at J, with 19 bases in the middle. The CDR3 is CSGLAELGSEQYF. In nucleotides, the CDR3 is TGCAGCGGATTAGCGGAACTCGGGAGCGAGCAGTACTTC.

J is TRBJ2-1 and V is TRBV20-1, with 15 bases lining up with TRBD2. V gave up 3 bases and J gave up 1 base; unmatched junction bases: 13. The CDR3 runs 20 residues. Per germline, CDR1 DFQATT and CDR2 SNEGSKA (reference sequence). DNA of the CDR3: TGCAGTGCTAGTCCCCCGGTGGGACTAGCGGGAGGAAGGTCCTACAATGAGCAGTTCTTC. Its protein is CSASPPVGLAGGRSYNEQFF.

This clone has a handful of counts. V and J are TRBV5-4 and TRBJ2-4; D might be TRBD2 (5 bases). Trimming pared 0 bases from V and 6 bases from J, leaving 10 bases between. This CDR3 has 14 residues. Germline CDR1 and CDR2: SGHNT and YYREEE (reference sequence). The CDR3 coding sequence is TGTGCCAGCAGCTTGGAGAGCGGACGAAACATTCAGTACTTC. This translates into CASSLESGRNIQYF.

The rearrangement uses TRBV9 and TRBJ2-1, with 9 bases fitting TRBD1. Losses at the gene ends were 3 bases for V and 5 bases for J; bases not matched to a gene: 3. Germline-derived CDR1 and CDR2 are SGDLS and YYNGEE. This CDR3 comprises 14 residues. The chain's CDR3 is CASSAGQGDNEQFF. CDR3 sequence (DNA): TGTGCCAGCAGCGCGGGACAGGGAGACAATGAGCAGTTCTTC. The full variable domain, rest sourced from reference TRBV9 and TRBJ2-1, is DSGVTQTPKHLITATGQRVTLRCSPRSGDLSVYWYQQSLDQGLQFLIQYYNGEERAKGNILERFSAQQFPDLHSELNLSSLELGDSALYFCASSAGQGDNEQFFGPGTRLTVL.

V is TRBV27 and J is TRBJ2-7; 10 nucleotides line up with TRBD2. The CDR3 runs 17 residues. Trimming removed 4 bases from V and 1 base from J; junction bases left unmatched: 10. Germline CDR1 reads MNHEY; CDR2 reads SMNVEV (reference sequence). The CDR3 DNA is TGTGCCAGCAGTTCCCGAGCTAGCGGGAGAATATCCTACGAGCAGTACTTC. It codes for CASSSRASGRISYEQYF.